Sequencing of this T cell receptor beta chain was carried out in a study of blood T cell repertoires in COVID-19. At the level of the study: Samples taken during acute and convalescent COVID-19 were collected in the United States, Italy and Spain.

CDR1 and CDR2 (germline): MGHRA, YSYEKL. This CDR3 has 14 residues. Deletions cut 4 bases from V and 6 bases from J, with 10 bases between. Profiling relied on immunoSEQ multiplex PCR, and the TCRdb table lists in-frame clones only, not all of them. The data show some 400,000 clones, roughly 86% seen once. Sequencing was carried out using PBMCs or T cells enriched from blood (not recorded which). The genes are TRBV4-1 and TRBJ1-6, with D maybe TRBD1 (5 bases). The source is a woman younger than 45 who had recovered from COVID-19. The CDR3 DNA is TGCGCCAGCAGCCCCAGGGTGACTAATTCACCCCTCCACTTT. Its translation: CASSPRVTNSPLHF.